The 23 T cell receptor beta chains below come from one sample, sequenced in a study of neurological immune-mediated disorders. TCRdb reanalysed the 5' RACE reads using MiXCR and keeps one entry per CDR3 protein. The table shows roughly 19,000 distinct CDR3 sequences, with 15% occurring only once. The sequenced material came from PBMCs. The receptors were gathered from a female donor with HTLV-1-associated myelopathy (HAM/TSP).

On this clonotype: One end of the junction does not line up with germline, which may come from a read error. This chain joins TRBV7-8 and TRBJ2-2, with D perhaps being TRBD1 or TRBD2 (5 bases each). The CDR3 length is 16 residues. Germline V gene sequence: CDR1 SGHVS, CDR2 FQNEAQ. CDR3 nucleotides: TGTGCCACCCCGGTGGCTAGAGGGACGAACACAGGGGAGCTGTTTTTT. It is translated as CATPVARGTNTGELFF.

This clonotype was detected ten times or more. CDR3 sequence (DNA): TGTGCCAGCAGTCCGCTGTCTAGCACAGATACGCAGTATTTT. Its translation: CASSPLSSTDTQYF. The V gene is TRBV27, the J gene TRBJ2-3; D remains ambiguous. Trimming took off 5 bases at V and 0 bases at J, with 9 bases between the two ends. The CDR3 has 14 residues. CDR1 MNHEY and CDR2 SMNVEV come from the germline V gene (reference sequence).

The table lists this clonotype with many counts. V usage is TRBV7-2 and J usage is TRBJ1-1, with no clear D. Germline assignment: CDR1 SGHTA and CDR2 FQGNSA. The CDR3 totals 11 residues. The V end lost 3 bases, the J end lost 9 bases, and 8 bases lay between the germline ends. Here the CDR3 reads CASSFRLQAFF. The CDR3 coding sequence is TGTGCCAGCAGCTTCCGGCTGCAAGCTTTCTTT. Drawing the rest from reference TRBV7-2 and TRBJ1-1, the complete variable domain is GAGVSQSPSNKVTEKGKDVELRCDPISGHTALYWYRQSLGQGLEFLIYFQGNSAPDKSGLPSDRFSAERTGGSVSTLTIQRTQQEDSAVYLCASSFRLQAFFGQGTRLTVV.

This clonotype was counted once. The CDR3 here is CASSVGVYSYEQYF. CDR3 nucleotides: TGTGCCAGCAGCGTAGGGGTTTACTCCTACGAGCAGTACTTC. The V call is TRBV9, the J call TRBJ2-7, with D unclear. Trimming removed 0 bases at V and 0 bases at J, with 7 bases between. CDR3 length: 14 residues. The germline V gene encodes CDR1 SGDLS and CDR2 YYNGEE.

This clonotype was seen more than once but under ten times. The junction departs from the called germline gene at one end, perhaps through a read error. The chain joins TRBV5-1 to TRBJ2-5, with D maybe TRBD2 (7 bases). This CDR3 contains 13 residues. Germline values: CDR1 SGHRS, CDR2 YFSETQ. CDR3 bases: TGCGCCAGCAGCTTCAGGGAGGGGGAGATCCAGTACTTC. Encoded protein: CASSFREGEIQYF.

This clonotype was seen many times. The chain employs TRBV7-2 and TRBJ2-5; 13 bases are shared with TRBD2. Per germline, CDR1 SGHTA and CDR2 FQGNSA. The CDR3 extends over 15 amino acids. Unmatched junction bases numbered 1, after V lost 1 base and J lost 5 bases. CDR3 residues: CASSLVGLAGETQYF. For the CDR3, the DNA is TGTGCCAGCAGCTTAGTGGGACTAGCGGGGGAGACCCAGTACTTC.

By sample fraction, this clonotype is medium-sized (0.01 to 0.1%). The chain carries TRBV29-1 and TRBJ2-3, with 7 nucleotides matching TRBD2. The V gene end was trimmed by 4 bases and the J gene end by 2 bases; junction bases not matched to a gene: 9. Germline-derived CDR1 and CDR2 are SQVTM and ANQGSEA. This CDR3 comprises 15 residues. Written as DNA, the CDR3 is TGCAGCGTTGTCTTAGCTAGCGGCCACACAGATACGCAGTATTTT. Residues: CSVVLASGHTDTQYF.

The chain carries TRBV6-1 and TRBJ1-5; D gene unclear. Trimming took off 2 bases at V and 3 bases at J, with 11 bases between the two ends. Germline V CDR1 and CDR2: MNHNS, SASEGT. The CDR3 is 15 residues long. The CDR3 DNA reads TGTGCCAGCAGTGAATCCCTTACCCTCAATCAGCCCCAGCATTTT. Its protein is CASSESLTLNQPQHF.

This clonotype was detected ten times or more. The chain carries TRBV6-6 and TRBJ1-5; tentative D call: TRBD1 (5 bases). Trimming shortened V by 7 bases and J by 5 bases, and 12 bases separated the two germline ends. The V gene's germline CDR1 is MNHNY and CDR2 SVGAGI (reference sequence). CDR3 length equals 13 residues. In DNA form, the CDR3 reads TGTGCCAGCAAAAGGGGCCTAGATCAGCCCCAGCATTTT. Its translation is CASKRGLDQPQHF.

By share, this clonotype ranks as medium-sized. The V and J genes are TRBV11-1 and TRBJ2-3, with TRBD2 as a possible D gene (6 bases). Trimming stripped 7 bases from V and 0 bases from J, with 8 bases between. Germline lookup yields CDR1 SGHAT and CDR2 FQDESV (reference sequence). The CDR3 has 13 amino acids. CDR3 DNA sequence: TGTGCCAGCATGGGGACTAGCACAGATACGCAGTATTTT. Its translation: CASMGTSTDTQYF.

In its sample, this clonotype was seen many times. This chain joins TRBV7-2 and TRBJ2-7, with D perhaps matching TRBD2 (6 bases). V dropped 5 bases and J dropped 0 bases, with 11 bases sitting between them. This CDR3 is 14 amino acids long. Germline CDR1 and CDR2: SGHTA and FQGNSA. The CDR3 spells CASSPLLASYEQYF. DNA for the CDR3: TGTGCCAGCAGCCCATTACTAGCCTCCTACGAGCAGTACTTC.

This clonotype was counted at least ten times. The genes are TRBV7-9 and TRBJ1-1; TRBD1 agrees at 7 bases. After removal of 8 bases from V and 1 base from J, the junction contained 1 base not matched to a gene. Looked up from germline, CDR1 is SEHNR and CDR2 is FQNEAQ (reference sequence). CDR3 length equals 12 residues. The CDR3 region is CASGQENTEAFF. The CDR3 bases are TGTGCCAGCGGACAGGAGAACACTGAAGCTTTCTTT.

This clonotype was picked up many times. The V call is TRBV5-1, the J call TRBJ2-2; D uncertain. The V gene's germline CDR1 is SGHRS and CDR2 YFSETQ. CDR3 size: 14 residues. Between the trimmed V and J ends, which lost 6 bases and 6 bases, there was a span of 15 bases. CDR3 sequence (DNA): TGCGCCAGCAACCCACTGGCCTCCTCCGGGGAGCTGTTTTTT. Translation: CASNPLASSGELFF.

This clonotype was counted only a few times. This chain uses TRBV12-3 or TRBV12-4 with TRBJ2-5, with no clear D. Trimming removed 3 bases from V and 4 bases from J, with 18 bases in between. The CDR3 is 16 residues long. The CDR3 DNA is TGTGCCAGCAGTTTGATCGGCTCCCGTCGGGCAGAGACCCAGTACTTC. This encodes CASSLIGSRRAETQYF.

The sample holds many counts of this clonotype. The genes are TRBV5-6 and TRBJ2-7; D is unclear. There are 11 residues in the CDR3. CDR1 is SGHDT and CDR2 is YYEEEE in the germline V gene. The V end was cut by 4 bases, the J end by 2 bases, with 4 bases between. The CDR3 here is CASSATYEQYF. The CDR3 nucleotides are TGTGCCAGCAGCGCGACCTACGAGCAGTACTTC.

This clonotype rates as medium-sized. This chain joins TRBV28 and TRBJ1-5; a possible D gene is TRBD1 (5 bases). There are 14 residues in the CDR3. CDR1 and CDR2 from the germline V gene are MDHEN and SYDVKM. V lost 3 bases and J 3 bases, leaving 9 bases between the germline ends. For the CDR3, the DNA is TGTGCCAGCAGTTTCGCGGACATCAATCAGCCCCAGCATTTT. Protein: CASSFADINQPQHF.

This clonotype has ten or more counts. The chain joins TRBV20-1 to TRBJ2-7; maybe TRBD2 (5 bases). V was trimmed by 6 bases and J by 6 bases, leaving 27 bases between them. This CDR3 region has 16 residues. Germline loops: CDR1 DFQATT, CDR2 SNEGSKA (reference sequence). As DNA, the CDR3 is TGCAGTGCCCCAGATCCGGGAAAGGGTCCTAATGTCGAGCAGTACTTC. Translating it yields CSAPDPGKGPNVEQYF.

Details on this clonotype: Just one base apart from a much larger clone, this may be a read error. V is TRBV9 and J is TRBJ2-5; perhaps TRBD2 as D (6 bases). V was clipped by 0 bases and J by 7 bases, with 13 bases between them. Germline V gene lookup returns CDR1 SGDLS and CDR2 YYNGEE. This CDR3 is built from 14 residues. The CDR3: CASSVESMGGTQYF. CDR3 coding DNA: TGTGCCAGCAGCGTAGAATCAATGGGAGGGACCCAGTACTTC.

As to this clonotype: A much larger clone differs by one base, so this may be a read error. The chain employs TRBV20-1 and TRBJ1-1; possibly TRBD1 for D (5 bases). Germline-derived CDR1 and CDR2 are DFQATT and SNEGSKA (reference sequence). The CDR3 is 15 amino acids. CDR3 amino acids: CSAPPGGFLNTEDFF. The CDR3, as DNA: TGCAGTGCTCCACCGGGGGGGTTTTTGAACACTGAAGATTTCTTT.

This clonotype was recorded at least ten times. V and J are TRBV20-1 and TRBJ2-3, with 8 positions matching TRBD2. With V trimmed by 1 base and J by 6 bases, 9 bases remained unmatched. The CDR3 spans 15 residues. Germline loops: CDR1 DFQATT, CDR2 SNEGSKA (reference sequence). Written as DNA, the CDR3 is TGCAGTGCTAGAGTTGCCGGGAGGGGGGGGGATACGCAGTATTTT. It is translated as CSARVAGRGGDTQYF.

This clonotype was picked up many times. This chain uses TRBV5-1 with TRBJ1-1; a possible D gene is TRBD1 (6 bases). CDR3 size: 15 residues. The V gene lost 3 bases and the J gene lost 1 base, with 13 bases spanning the gap. Germline V lookup: CDR1 SGHRS, CDR2 YFSETQ. The CDR3 loop is CASSSGGLTNTEAFF. The CDR3 coding sequence is TGCGCCAGCAGCTCGGGGGGGCTGACGAACACTGAAGCTTTCTTT.

This clonotype was observed many times. The chain has TRBV29-1 and TRBJ1-5; 8 bases are shared with TRBD1. This CDR3 contains 14 residues. Germline lookup yields CDR1 SQVTM and CDR2 ANQGSEA. V shed 7 bases, J shed 2 bases, and the junction held 7 bases outside the gene matches. The CDR3 loop reads CSGKDREGNQPQHF. The DNA for the CDR3 is TGCAGCGGAAAGGACAGGGAAGGCAATCAGCCCCAGCATTTT.

The sample holds many counts of this clonotype. V and J are TRBV7-2 and TRBJ2-7, with D perhaps TRBD1 or TRBD2 (5 bases each). Looked up from germline, CDR1 is SGHTA and CDR2 is FQGNSA. The germline V and J ends were trimmed by 5 bases and 7 bases, with 18 bases remaining between them. CDR3 length equals 14 residues. The CDR3 DNA is TGTGCCAGCAGCCCACCCGGGGCCCAAGGGGAGCAGTACTTC. This encodes CASSPPGAQGEQYF.